This T cell receptor (beta chain) was recorded in a study of blood T cell repertoires in COVID-19. Study details: The origin of the acute and convalescent COVID-19 samples was the United States, Italy and Spain. In each case, the material was cDNA or gDNA derived from T cells, B-cell-depleted T cells, or PBMCs.

Methods used by the authors: Amplification with reference gene primers provided the estimates of nucleated cell counts. Sequenced by immunoSEQ multiplex PCR; TCRdb stores in-frame clones only, minus some. V, J and clone size reflect that table, while D and trimming were determined from the DNA. The sample holds 200,000 to 250,000 clones, approximately 85% seen once. The J segment lost 5 bases and the V segment lost 5 bases, leaving 11 bases of the junction unmatched. This CDR3 is built from 16 residues. The V gene's germline CDR1 is KGHDR and CDR2 SFDVKD. The receptor's source is an older woman with COVID-19, enrolled during active disease. The V call is TRBV24-1, the J call TRBJ2-1; 7 nucleotides line up with TRBD2. The specimen was peripheral blood. The CDR3 spells CATSVNWPGRDNEQFF. CDR3 DNA sequence: TGTGCCACCAGTGTAAACTGGCCAGGGAGGGACAATGAGCAGTTCTTC.